A single sample is the source of the 21 T cell receptor beta chains below, sequenced in a study of beta chain features in type 1 diabetes. Study-level findings and limits: Among all four CD4+ subsets, Type 1 diabetes patients had TCRB CDR3s that were moderately but significantly shorter.

The whole isolated RNA underwent reverse transcription, so sequencing captured expressed TCRB transcripts. The protocol was immunoSEQ multiplex PCR, while the TCRdb copy is restricted to in-frame clones and leaves out a portion. This sample carries roughly 260,000 clones, 9.5% to 13% of them seen once, and the ten largest clones take approximately 0.017%. Their cognate antigens are unknown. Sequencing was carried out using naive CD4+ T cells from blood. The receptors derive from a man younger than 45 with type 1 diabetes.

This clone was detected a few times. V is TRBV7-2 and J is TRBJ2-7, with D perhaps matching TRBD1 (6 bases). The CDR3 is 12 amino acids. V lost 3 bases, J lost 6 bases, and 9 bases lay in between. CDR1 is SGHTA and CDR2 is FQGNSA in the germline V gene. CDR3: CASSLDSPEQYF. Here the CDR3 DNA reads TGTGCCAGCAGCTTGGACAGTCCCGAGCAGTACTTC.

V and J are TRBV7-9 and TRBJ1-1; 7 bases align to TRBD1. V shed 3 bases and J 1 base; nucleotides not matched to a gene: 2. The CDR3 loop spans 14 amino acids. Looked up from germline, CDR1 is SEHNR and CDR2 is FQNEAQ (reference sequence). The CDR3 region is CASSFRQGNTEAFF. CDR3 DNA sequence: TGTGCCAGCAGCTTCAGACAGGGGAACACTGAAGCTTTCTTT.

This clone has just a few counts. The CDR3 reads CASSHEGLSGANVLTF. CDR3 coding DNA: TGCGCCAGCAGTCACGAGGGCCTATCTGGGGCCAACGTCCTGACTTTC. V and J are TRBV23-1 and TRBJ2-6; D is possibly TRBD2 (5 bases). TRBV23-1 is identified as an open reading frame with a role that is uncertain. V was shortened by 3 bases and J by 1 base, with 10 bases between the two germline ends. The CDR3 loop spans 16 amino acids.

The chain carries TRBV10-2 and TRBJ1-5; 10 nucleotides match TRBD1. Germline lookup yields CDR1 WSHSY and CDR2 SAAADI. The CDR3 length is 18 residues. V lost 5 bases to trimming and J lost 2 bases; unmatched junction nucleotides: 12. The CDR3 loop reads CASSSTGGTGVGNQPQHF. In nucleotides, the CDR3 is TGCGCCAGCAGTTCGACAGGGGGCACGGGAGTAGGCAATCAGCCCCAGCATTTT.

The chain uses TRBV5-1 and TRBJ2-1; the match to TRBD2 covers 8 bases. This CDR3 comprises 15 residues. CDR1 and CDR2 (germline): SGHRS, YFSETQ. The junction had 12 bases not matched to a gene; V was cut back by 4 bases and J by 9 bases. The CDR3 DNA reads as TGCGCCAGCAGCCCCGGGACTAGGGGGGTGGGTGAGCAGTTCTTC. Translated, it gives CASSPGTRGVGEQFF.

This clone was found a few times. The V and J genes are TRBV29-1 and TRBJ2-4; tentatively, D is TRBD2 (5 bases). CDR3 length: 13 residues. The V end lost 6 bases, the J end lost 9 bases, and 18 bases lay between the germline ends. Per the germline V gene, CDR1 is SQVTM and CDR2 is ANQGSEA. The CDR3: CSVRTLLRGIQYF. The CDR3 nucleotides read TGCAGCGTCCGGACCCTACTTCGGGGCATTCAGTACTTC.

The rearrangement links TRBV4-3 to TRBJ2-3; D is possibly TRBD2 (6 bases). Trimming took off 3 bases at V and 2 bases at J, with 15 bases between the two ends. Germline V gene lookup returns CDR1 LGHNA and CDR2 YSLEER. CDR3 length equals 16 residues. The CDR3 loop reads CASSQQSGLSTDTQYF. Written as DNA, the CDR3 is TGCGCCAGCAGCCAGCAAAGTGGACTATCCACAGATACGCAGTATTTT.

The chain employs TRBV29-1 and TRBJ1-1; tentatively, D is TRBD1 (5 bases). The V gene lost 3 bases and the J gene lost 8 bases, with 10 bases spanning the gap. The CDR3 loop spans 11 amino acids. The germline V gene has CDR1 SQVTM and CDR2 ANQGSEA. The CDR3 sequence is CSVDRREEAFF. CDR3 DNA sequence: TGCAGCGTTGATCGCAGGGAAGAAGCTTTCTTT.

This clone was detected only a few times. The V call is TRBV28, the J call TRBJ1-5; possibly TRBD1 for D (5 bases). Per the germline V gene, CDR1 is MDHEN and CDR2 is SYDVKM. The V end lost 7 bases, the J end lost 11 bases, and 18 bases lay between the germline ends. CDR3 size: 13 residues. For the CDR3, the DNA is TGTGCCAGCACCTATGGACGGGCCAGGGCCCAGCATTTT. This sequence encodes CASTYGRARAQHF. Full variable domain (remainder filled in from reference TRBV28 and TRBJ1-5): DVKVTQSSRYLVKRTGEKVFLECVQDMDHENMFWYRQDPGLGLRLIYFSYDVKMKEKGDIPEGYSVSREKKERFSLILESASTNQTSMYLCASTYGRARAQHFGDGTRLSIL.

The chain combines TRBV2 with TRBJ2-1; 9 bases agree with TRBD1. Trimming took 6 bases from V and 2 from J; bases not matched to a gene: 11. This CDR3 is 17 amino acids long. CDR1 and CDR2 (germline): SNHLY, FYNNEI. This chain's CDR3 is CASRGHRDRVTYNEQFF. The DNA for the CDR3 is TGTGCCAGCAGGGGACACCGGGACAGGGTTACCTACAATGAGCAGTTCTTC.

There are a few counts of this clone. This chain connects TRBV27 to TRBJ1-5; TRBD1 agrees at 9 bases. CDR3 length: 18 residues. V was clipped by 5 bases and J by 0 bases; unmatched bases: 11. CDR1 is MNHEY and CDR2 is SMNVEV in the germline V gene (reference sequence). CDR3 in amino acids: CASSPGQGRRYSNQPQHF. CDR3 sequence (DNA): TGTGCCAGCAGTCCGGGACAGGGACGCCGGTATAGCAATCAGCCCCAGCATTTT.

This clone was picked up a small number of times. The chain has TRBV6-5 and TRBJ2-3, with D possibly matching TRBD2 (5 bases). Deletions cut 8 bases from V and 0 bases from J, with 9 bases between. This CDR3 comprises 13 residues. The germline V gene encodes CDR1 MNHEY and CDR2 SVGAGI. CDR3 DNA sequence: TGTGCCAGCCGCGGGTCTAGCACAGATACGCAGTATTTT. Translating it yields CASRGSSTDTQYF.

Only a few counts were recorded for this clone. This chain connects TRBV6-4 to TRBJ2-7, with D uncertain. This CDR3 has 14 residues. The germline V gene has CDR1 MRHNA and CDR2 SNTAGT. V was pared by 4 bases and J by 5 bases, with 15 bases between. The chain's CDR3 is CASSVFSIPHEQYF. CDR3 in DNA: TGTGCCAGCAGTGTTTTTAGTATTCCCCACGAGCAGTACTTC.

This clone was found a few times. Other DNA sequences in the same sample also yield this CDR3. The V gene is TRBV9, the J gene TRBJ1-2; TRBD1 matches 7 bases. Germline values: CDR1 SGDLS, CDR2 YYNGEE. The length of the CDR3 is 15 residues. J was trimmed by 0 bases and V by 4 bases; bases with no gene match: 6. The CDR3 DNA is TGTGCCAGCAGCCCGCGGGACAGAGCTAACTATGGCTACACCTTC. As protein: CASSPRDRANYGYTF. Complete variable domain (other parts from reference TRBV9 and TRBJ1-2): DSGVTQTPKHLITATGQRVTLRCSPRSGDLSVYWYQQSLDQGLQFLIQYYNGEERAKGNILERFSAQQFPDLHSELNLSSLELGDSALYFCASSPRDRANYGYTFGSGTRLTVV.

This clone was counted a few times. This sequence joins TRBV28 and TRBJ1-1; D possibly corresponds to TRBD1 (5 bases). Germline V CDR1 and CDR2: MDHEN, SYDVKM. The length of the CDR3 is 14 residues. Trimming took 6 bases from V and 4 from J, leaving 15 bases between them. The CDR3 sequence is CASSRGGWSTEAFF. CDR3 DNA sequence: TGTGCCAGCAGCCGGGGGGGATGGAGCACTGAAGCTTTCTTT.

This clone turned up a few times. V usage is TRBV5-4 and J usage is TRBJ1-2; 9 nucleotides match TRBD1. There are 13 residues in the CDR3. V lost 4 bases and J lost 9; bases outside the gene matches: 7. Germline loops: CDR1 SGHNT, CDR2 YYREEE (reference sequence). CDR3 coding DNA: TGTGCCAGCAGCGCCTGGACAGGGGAAAGCTACACCTTC. Translated: CASSAWTGESYTF.

This clone came up a few times. This chain uses TRBV4-3 with TRBJ1-4; D ambiguous. Germline CDR1 is LGHNA and CDR2 is YSLEER. This CDR3 spans 16 amino acids. V was shortened by 4 bases and J by 1 base, with 13 bases between the two germline ends. The CDR3 loop is CASSPHSEGTNEKLFF. CDR3 nucleotide sequence: TGCGCCAGCAGCCCACACAGTGAGGGAACTAATGAAAAACTGTTTTTT.

This CDR3 reads CASSSPRGYQETQYF. Here the CDR3 DNA reads TGTGCCAGCAGTTCCCCCCGGGGGTACCAAGAGACCCAGTACTTC. The rearrangement uses TRBV6-5 and TRBJ2-5; maybe TRBD2 (6 bases). This CDR3 region has 15 residues. The V end was cut by 4 bases, the J end by 0 bases, with 12 bases between. CDR1 and CDR2 (germline): MNHEY, SVGAGI.

The chain carries TRBV25-1 and TRBJ1-1, with a possible D match to TRBD1 (6 bases). Trimming removed 6 bases from V and 1 base from J, with 15 bases in between. Germline lookup yields CDR1 MGHDK and CDR2 SYGVNS. The CDR3 has 15 amino acids. The CDR3 region has the DNA TGTGCCAGCAGCTGGCGTGGACAGACGAACACTGAAGCTTTCTTT. The encoded protein is CASSWRGQTNTEAFF.

The chain has TRBV7-3 and TRBJ2-5; D perhaps matches TRBD2 (6 bases). CDR1 and CDR2 (germline): SGHTA, FQGTGA. V dropped 1 base and J dropped 2 bases, with 8 bases sitting between them. The CDR3 contains 14 residues. The CDR3 DNA reads TGTGCCAGCAGCTTAATGGGGACTCAAGAGACCCAGTACTTC. Encoded protein: CASSLMGTQETQYF.

The CDR3 DNA sequence: TGTGCCAGCTCACCACTGGGGGGATCCGAAAAACTGTTTTTT. Translating gives CASSPLGGSEKLFF. The gene calls are TRBV18 and TRBJ1-4; TRBD1 might be the D (5 bases). The CDR3 has 14 amino acids. The V gene's germline CDR1 is KGHSH and CDR2 LQKENI. Trimming cost V 1 base and J 8 bases, with 11 bases left between them. The variable domain in full, with the rest retrieved from reference TRBV18 and TRBJ1-4, is NAGVMQNPRHLVRRRGQEARLRCSPMKGHSHVYWYRQLPEEGLKFMVYLQKENIIDESGMPKERFSAEFPKEGPSILRIQQVVRGDSAAYFCASSPLGGSEKLFFGSGTQLSVL.